The clone carrying this T cell receptor beta chain was observed a few times. What it binds is unknown. The CDR3 consists of 14 residues. Trimming took 5 bases from V and 4 from J; bases not matched to a gene: 5. This record belongs to a study of early T cells in non-severe SARS-CoV-2 infection. Study-wide context: Bulk RNA taken from unsorted whole blood was sequenced, leaving chains unpaired. Study-wide findings and caveats: VDJdb-based annotation leaned toward anti-spike CD8 responses and missed private and CD4 specificities.

Unique molecular identifiers were added to individual cDNA molecules. TCRdb re-called the 5' RACE reads with MiXCR, one entry per CDR3 protein. This sample has approximately 27,000 distinct CDR3 sequences, with under 6.5% found just once. J is TRBJ1-5 and V is TRBV12-3 or TRBV12-4; TRBD1 matches 7 bases. The specimen was whole blood. This clonotype was sampled from an adult who was a healthcare worker with PCR-confirmed SARS-CoV-2 infection or an uninfected control (not recorded which). The CDR3 coding sequence is TGTGCCAGCAGTAAACAGGGGCAAAATCAGCCCCAGCATTTT. Amino acid sequence: CASSKQGQNQPQHF.